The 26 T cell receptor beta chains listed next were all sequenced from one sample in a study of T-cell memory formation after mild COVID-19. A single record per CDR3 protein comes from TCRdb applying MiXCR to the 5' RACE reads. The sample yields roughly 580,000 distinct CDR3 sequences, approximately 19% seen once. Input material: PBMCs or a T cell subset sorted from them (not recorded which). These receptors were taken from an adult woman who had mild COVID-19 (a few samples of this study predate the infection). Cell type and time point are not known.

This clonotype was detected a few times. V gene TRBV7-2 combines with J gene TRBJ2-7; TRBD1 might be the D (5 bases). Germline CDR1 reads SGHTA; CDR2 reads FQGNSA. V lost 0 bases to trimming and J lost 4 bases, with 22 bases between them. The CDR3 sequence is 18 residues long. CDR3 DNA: TGTGCCAGCAGCTTAGCAGCCGGGTTGGGGCTGGAGTGGTACGAGCAGTACTTC. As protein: CASSLAAGLGLEWYEQYF.

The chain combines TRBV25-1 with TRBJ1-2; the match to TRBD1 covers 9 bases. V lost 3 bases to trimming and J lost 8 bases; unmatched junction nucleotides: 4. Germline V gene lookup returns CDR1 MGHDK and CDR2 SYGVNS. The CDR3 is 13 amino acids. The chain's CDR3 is CASSEGQGRGYTF. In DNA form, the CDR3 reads TGTGCCAGCAGTGAGGGACAGGGAAGGGGCTACACCTTC.

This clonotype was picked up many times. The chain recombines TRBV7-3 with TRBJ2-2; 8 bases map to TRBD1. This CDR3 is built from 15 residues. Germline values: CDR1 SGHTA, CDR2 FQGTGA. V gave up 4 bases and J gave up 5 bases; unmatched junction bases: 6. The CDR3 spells CASSSGQGLTGELFF. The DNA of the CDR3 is TGTGCCAGCAGCTCAGGACAGGGTTTGACCGGGGAGCTGTTTTTT.

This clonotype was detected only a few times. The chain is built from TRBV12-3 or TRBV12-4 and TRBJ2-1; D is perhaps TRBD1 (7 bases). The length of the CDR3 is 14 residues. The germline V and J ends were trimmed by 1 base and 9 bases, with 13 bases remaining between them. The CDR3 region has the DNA TGTGCCAGCAGTTTAGGGTACCAGGGGGGTGAGCAGTTCTTC. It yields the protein CASSLGYQGGEQFF.

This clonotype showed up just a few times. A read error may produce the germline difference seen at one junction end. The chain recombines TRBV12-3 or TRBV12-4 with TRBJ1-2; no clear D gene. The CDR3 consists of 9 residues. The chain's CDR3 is CASTVHRPF. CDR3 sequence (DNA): TGTGCCAGCACCGTCCATCGACCATTC.

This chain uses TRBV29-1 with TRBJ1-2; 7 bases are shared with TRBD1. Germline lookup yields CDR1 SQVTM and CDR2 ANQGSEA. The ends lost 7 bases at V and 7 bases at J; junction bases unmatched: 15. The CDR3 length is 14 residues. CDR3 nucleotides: TGCAGCGCCCCCACAGGGGCCGGGTACTCTGGCTACACCTTC. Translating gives CSAPTGAGYSGYTF. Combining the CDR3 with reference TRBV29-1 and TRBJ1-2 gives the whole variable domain SAVISQKPSRDICQRGTSLTIQCQVDSQVTMMFWYRQQPGQSLTLIATANQGSEATYESGFVIDKFPISRPNLTFSTLTVSNMSPEDSSIYLCSAPTGAGYSGYTFGSGTRLTVV.

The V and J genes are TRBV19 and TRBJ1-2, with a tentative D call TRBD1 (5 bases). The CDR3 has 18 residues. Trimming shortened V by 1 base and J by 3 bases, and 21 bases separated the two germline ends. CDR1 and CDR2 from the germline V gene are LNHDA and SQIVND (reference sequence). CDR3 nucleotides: TGTGCCAGTAGTATAGGGGATCGTCTGGGACGCCCATACTATGGCTACACCTTC. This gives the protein CASSIGDRLGRPYYGYTF.

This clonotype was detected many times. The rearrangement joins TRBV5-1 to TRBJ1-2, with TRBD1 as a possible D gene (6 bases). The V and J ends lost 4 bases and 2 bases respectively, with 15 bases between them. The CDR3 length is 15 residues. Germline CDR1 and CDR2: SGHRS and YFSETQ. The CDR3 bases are TGCGCCAGCAGCACAGGGACAACGGGGAACTATGGCTACACCTTC. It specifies CASSTGTTGNYGYTF.

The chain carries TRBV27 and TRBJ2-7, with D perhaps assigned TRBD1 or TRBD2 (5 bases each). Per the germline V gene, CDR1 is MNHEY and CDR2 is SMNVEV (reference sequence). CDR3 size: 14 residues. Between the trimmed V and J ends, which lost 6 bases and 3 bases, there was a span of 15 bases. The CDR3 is CASSPFGTNYEQYF. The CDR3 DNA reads TGTGCCAGCAGCCCCTTCGGGACCAACTACGAGCAGTACTTC.

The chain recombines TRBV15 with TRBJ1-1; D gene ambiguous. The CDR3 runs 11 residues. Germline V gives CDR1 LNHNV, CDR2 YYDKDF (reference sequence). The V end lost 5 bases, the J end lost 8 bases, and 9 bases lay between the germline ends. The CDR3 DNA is TGTGCCACCAGCCGGATAAGGGAAGCTTTCTTT. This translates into CATSRIREAFF.

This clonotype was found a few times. CDR3 residues: CASSTLQYQETQYF. The CDR3 DNA reads TGTGCCAGCAGTACTCTACAGTACCAAGAGACCCAGTACTTC. This chain joins TRBV27 and TRBJ2-5, with D unresolved. The CDR3 is 14 amino acids. Germline V gene data show CDR1 as MNHEY and CDR2 as SMNVEV (reference sequence). V was shortened by 5 bases and J by 0 bases, with 10 bases between the two germline ends.

The CDR3: CATSETGTGRYNEQFF. The CDR3, as DNA: TGTGCCACCAGTGAAACCGGGACAGGGCGGTACAATGAGCAGTTCTTC. This chain joins TRBV24-1 and TRBJ2-1; 9 nucleotides match TRBD1. V lost 4 bases, J lost 4 bases, and 7 bases stayed unmatched. Per germline, CDR1 KGHDR and CDR2 SFDVKD. The CDR3 spans 16 residues.

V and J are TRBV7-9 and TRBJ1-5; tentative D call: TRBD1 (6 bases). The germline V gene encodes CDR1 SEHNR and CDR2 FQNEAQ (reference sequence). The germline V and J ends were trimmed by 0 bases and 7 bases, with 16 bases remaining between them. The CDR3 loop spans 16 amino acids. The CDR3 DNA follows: TGTGCCAGCAGCTTAGCGGCAAGACAGGCGGAACAGCCCCAGCATTTT. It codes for CASSLAARQAEQPQHF. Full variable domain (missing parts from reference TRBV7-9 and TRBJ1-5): DTGVSQNPRHKITKRGQNVTFRCDPISEHNRLYWYRQTLGQGPEFLTYFQNEAQLEKSRLLSDRFSAERPKGSFSTLEIQRTEQGDSAMYLCASSLAARQAEQPQHFGDGTRLSIL.

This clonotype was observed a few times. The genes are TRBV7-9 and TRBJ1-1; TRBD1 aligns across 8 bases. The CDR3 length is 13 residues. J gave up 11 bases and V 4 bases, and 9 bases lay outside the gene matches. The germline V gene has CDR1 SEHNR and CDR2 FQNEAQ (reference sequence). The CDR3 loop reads CASSSPQGGLAFF. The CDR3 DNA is TGTGCCAGCAGCTCGCCACAGGGGGGGCTGGCTTTCTTT.

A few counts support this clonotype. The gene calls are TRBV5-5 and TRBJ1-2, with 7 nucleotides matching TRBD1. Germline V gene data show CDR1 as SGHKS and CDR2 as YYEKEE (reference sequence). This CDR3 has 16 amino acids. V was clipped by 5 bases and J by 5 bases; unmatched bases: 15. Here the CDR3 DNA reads TGTGCCAGCAGGCCCGAGGGGGCAGGTTCTCTGTATGGCTACACCTTC. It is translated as CASRPEGAGSLYGYTF.

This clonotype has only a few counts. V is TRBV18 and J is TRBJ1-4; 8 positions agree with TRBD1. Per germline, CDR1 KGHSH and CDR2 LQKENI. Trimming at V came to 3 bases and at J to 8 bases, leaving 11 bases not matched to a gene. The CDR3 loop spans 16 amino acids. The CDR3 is CASSPDRAGGGEKLFF. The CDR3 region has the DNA TGTGCCAGCTCACCGGACCGGGCAGGGGGCGGCGAAAAACTGTTTTTT.

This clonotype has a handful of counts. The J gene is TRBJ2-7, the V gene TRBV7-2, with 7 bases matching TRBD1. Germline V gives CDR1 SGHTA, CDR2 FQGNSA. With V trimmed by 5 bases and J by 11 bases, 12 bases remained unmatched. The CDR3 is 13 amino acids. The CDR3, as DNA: TGTGCCAGCAGCGGCCCGGCCGGACAGGCCAAGTACTTC. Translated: CASSGPAGQAKYF.

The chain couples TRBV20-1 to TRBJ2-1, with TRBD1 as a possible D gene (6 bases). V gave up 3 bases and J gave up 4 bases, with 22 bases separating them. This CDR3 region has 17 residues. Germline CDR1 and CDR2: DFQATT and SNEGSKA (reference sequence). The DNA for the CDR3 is TGCAGTGCTAGGAGGGGAGTAGGGGGAAGCAGGTACAATGAGCAGTTCTTC. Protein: CSARRGVGGSRYNEQFF.

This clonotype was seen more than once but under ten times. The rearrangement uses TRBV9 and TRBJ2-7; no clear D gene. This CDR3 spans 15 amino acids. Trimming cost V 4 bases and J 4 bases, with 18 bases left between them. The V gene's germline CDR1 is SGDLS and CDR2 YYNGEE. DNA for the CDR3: TGTGCCAGCAGCCCCTCCTCCGGAATACTGTACGAGCAGTACTTC. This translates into CASSPSSGILYEQYF. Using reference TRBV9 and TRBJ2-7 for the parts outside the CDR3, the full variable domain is DSGVTQTPKHLITATGQRVTLRCSPRSGDLSVYWYQQSLDQGLQFLIQYYNGEERAKGNILERFSAQQFPDLHSELNLSSLELGDSALYFCASSPSSGILYEQYFGPGTRLTVT.

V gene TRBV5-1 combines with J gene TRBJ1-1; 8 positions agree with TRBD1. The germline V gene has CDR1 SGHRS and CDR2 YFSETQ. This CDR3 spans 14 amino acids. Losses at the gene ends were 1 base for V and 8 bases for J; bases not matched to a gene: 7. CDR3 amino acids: CASSLWQGATEAFF. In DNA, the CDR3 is TGCGCCAGCAGCTTGTGGCAGGGGGCTACCGAAGCTTTCTTT.

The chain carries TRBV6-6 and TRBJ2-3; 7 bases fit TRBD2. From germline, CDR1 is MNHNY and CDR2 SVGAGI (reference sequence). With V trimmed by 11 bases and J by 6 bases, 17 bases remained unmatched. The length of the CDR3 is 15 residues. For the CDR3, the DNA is TGTGCCGGAGCTCCCGGACTAGAACGGGGCGATACGCAGTATTTT. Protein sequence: CAGAPGLERGDTQYF.

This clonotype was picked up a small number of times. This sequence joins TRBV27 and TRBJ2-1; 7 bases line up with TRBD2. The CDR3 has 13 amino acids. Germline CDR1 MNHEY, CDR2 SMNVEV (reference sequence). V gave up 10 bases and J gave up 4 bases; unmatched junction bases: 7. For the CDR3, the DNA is TGTGCCATTCGGGACTACATTTACAATGAGCAGTTCTTC. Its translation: CAIRDYIYNEQFF.

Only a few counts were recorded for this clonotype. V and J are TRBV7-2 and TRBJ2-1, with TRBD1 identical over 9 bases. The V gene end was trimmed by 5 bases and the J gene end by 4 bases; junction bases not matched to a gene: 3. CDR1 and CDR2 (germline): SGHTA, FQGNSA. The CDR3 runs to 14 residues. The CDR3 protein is CASSPDRGYNEQFF. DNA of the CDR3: TGTGCCAGCAGCCCGGACAGGGGTTACAATGAGCAGTTCTTC.

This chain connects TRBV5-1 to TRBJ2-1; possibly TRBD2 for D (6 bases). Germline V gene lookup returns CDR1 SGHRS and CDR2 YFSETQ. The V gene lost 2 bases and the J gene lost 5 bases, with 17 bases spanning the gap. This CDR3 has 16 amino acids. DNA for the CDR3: TGCGCCAGCAGCTTCTCCACGGGAGTGTTCAACAATGAGCAGTTCTTC. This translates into CASSFSTGVFNNEQFF.

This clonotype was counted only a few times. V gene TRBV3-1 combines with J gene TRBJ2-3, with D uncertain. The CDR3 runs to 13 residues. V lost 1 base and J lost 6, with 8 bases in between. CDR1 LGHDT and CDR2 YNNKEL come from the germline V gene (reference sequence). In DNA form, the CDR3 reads TGTGCCAGCAGCCAAGGGGGTTCCGATACGCAGTATTTT. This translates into CASSQGGSDTQYF.

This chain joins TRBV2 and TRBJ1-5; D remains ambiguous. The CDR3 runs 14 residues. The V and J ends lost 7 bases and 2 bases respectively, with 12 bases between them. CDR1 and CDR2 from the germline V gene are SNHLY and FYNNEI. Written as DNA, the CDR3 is TGTGCCAGCATCCCGGACGTAGGCAATCAGCCCCAGCATTTT. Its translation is CASIPDVGNQPQHF.